This passage covers 5 T cell receptor beta chains from one sample sequenced in a study of blood T cells in healthy people across ages. Next came a second PCR, run for about 7 to 12 cycles, which used a sample-barcoded 5' primer along with a J-beta primer mix. MiXCR, run by TCRdb on the 5' RACE reads, gives a single entry per CDR3 protein. In the table there are 250,000 to 300,000 distinct CDR3 sequences, around 29% of which are singletons. The sample taken for sequencing was blood. All receptors derive from a woman aged 70 to 79 in good health.

This clonotype has at least ten counts. The CDR3 here is CATSDGLEGRETQYF. In DNA, the CDR3 is TGTGCCACCAGTGACGGACTAGAAGGACGAGAGACCCAGTACTTC. This chain connects TRBV24-1 to TRBJ2-5, with 7 positions matching TRBD2. J was trimmed by 4 bases and V by 4 bases; bases with no gene match: 8. Germline lookup yields CDR1 KGHDR and CDR2 SFDVKD. The CDR3 sequence is 15 residues long.

This clonotype turned up a few times. Being one base from a much bigger clone, this may be a read error. The chain couples TRBV7-9 to TRBJ2-1, with 8 bases that match TRBD1. Judging by the DNA end, TRBJ2-5 fits better; the J call may be wrong. The germline V gene has CDR1 SEHNR and CDR2 FQNEAQ (reference sequence). CDR3 size: 15 residues. Here the CDR3 reads CASGSLNRGQETQYF. The CDR3 nucleotides read TGTGCCAGCGGCTCTCTTAACAGGGGGCAAGAGACCCAGTACTTC.

The gene calls are TRBV6-6 and TRBJ2-5; a possible D gene is TRBD2 (5 bases). V was trimmed by 5 bases and J by 7 bases, leaving 17 bases between them. The CDR3 has 14 amino acids. Looked up from germline, CDR1 is MNHNY and CDR2 is SVGAGI (reference sequence). In DNA form, the CDR3 reads TGTGCCAGCAGTCCCCCCGGGATGGTCGGGACCCAGTACTTC. This gives the protein CASSPPGMVGTQYF.

The V call is TRBV29-1, the J call TRBJ2-5; 7 bases match TRBD1. Germline loops: CDR1 SQVTM, CDR2 ANQGSEA. The CDR3 has 11 amino acids. Losses at the gene ends were 8 bases for V and 5 bases for J; bases not matched to a gene: 5. CDR3 nucleotides: TGCAGCACAGGGGAGCGGGAGACCCAGTACTTC. Protein sequence: CSTGERETQYF.

Here the CDR3 DNA reads TGCGCCAGCACCCAGAGACAGGGGGACTGGCAGTTCTTC. It is translated as CASTQRQGDWQFF. The chain carries TRBV4-1 and TRBJ2-1; the match to TRBD1 covers 9 bases. With V trimmed by 7 bases and J by 12 bases, 10 bases remained unmatched. The length of the CDR3 is 13 residues. The germline gives CDR1 MGHRA, CDR2 YSYEKL.